This T cell receptor (beta chain) stems from a study of cytomegalovirus exposure and HLA in healthy donors. The PCR contained 60 Vbeta and 13 Jbeta primers. Data came from immunoSEQ multiplex PCR; TCRdb stores just in-frame clones and leaves some out. The sample records 95,000 to 100,000 clones, roughly four fifths being singletons. Broader study findings: Later, TCR association rates were found to vary by HLA locus, highest for DRB1 and lowest for HLA-C. Previously analyzed data showed that most TCR beta V segments were productive at a frequency of about 90% or about 30%.

The CDR3 loop spans 11 amino acids. The V end lost 5 bases, the J end lost 6 bases, and 11 bases lay between the germline ends. The germline gives CDR1 GTSNPN, CDR2 SVGIG (reference sequence). Turning to this clone: Its antigen is currently unknown.

The chain employs TRBV30 and TRBJ2-7; D might be TRBD2 (5 bases). This receptor was taken from a female donor in good health and CMV-seronegative. What was sequenced was PBMCs. Here the CDR3 reads CAWAEGSEQYF. The CDR3 DNA reads TGTGCCTGGGCAGAGGGATCCGAGCAGTACTTC.